This T cell receptor beta chain was documented in a study of blood T cell repertoires in COVID-19. Across the study: Some COVID-19 samples were acute and others convalescent; all came from the United States, Italy and Spain. T cells, B-cell-depleted T cells, or PBMCs provided the cDNA or gDNA that served as material.

Per the original methods: It was from reference gene primer amplification that nucleated cell counts were estimated. Assay: immunoSEQ multiplex PCR; the TCRdb copy retains only in-frame clones and omits some. From that table come the V and J calls and clone size; the DNA was used to work out D and trimming. This repertoire shows 90,000 to 150,000 clones, roughly three quarters found once; its top ten account for 3% to 4.5%. Germline CDR1 MNHEY, CDR2 SVGAGI. Trimming took 6 bases from V and 5 from J; bases not matched to a gene: 6. The CDR3 consists of 13 residues. The sequenced sample was peripheral blood. The chain couples TRBV6-5 to TRBJ1-1; 7 nucleotides line up with TRBD1. The sequence was collected from a woman of 80 years or more with acute or convalescent COVID-19. The CDR3 DNA reads as TGTGCCAGCAGCTCGACAGGGTTGACTGAAGCTTTCTTT. This gives the protein CASSSTGLTEAFF.